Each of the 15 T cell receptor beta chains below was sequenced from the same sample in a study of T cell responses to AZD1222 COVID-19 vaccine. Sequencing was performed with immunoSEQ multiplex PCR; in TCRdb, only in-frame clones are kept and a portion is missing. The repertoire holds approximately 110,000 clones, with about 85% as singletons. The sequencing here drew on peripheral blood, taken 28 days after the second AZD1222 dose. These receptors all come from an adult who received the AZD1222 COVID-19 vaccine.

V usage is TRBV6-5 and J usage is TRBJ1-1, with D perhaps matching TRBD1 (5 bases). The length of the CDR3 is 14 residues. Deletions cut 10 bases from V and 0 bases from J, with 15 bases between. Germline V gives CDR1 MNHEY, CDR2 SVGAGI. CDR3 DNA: TGTGCCACCACAACCCGGGGGGTGAACACTGAAGCTTTCTTT. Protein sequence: CATTTRGVNTEAFF.

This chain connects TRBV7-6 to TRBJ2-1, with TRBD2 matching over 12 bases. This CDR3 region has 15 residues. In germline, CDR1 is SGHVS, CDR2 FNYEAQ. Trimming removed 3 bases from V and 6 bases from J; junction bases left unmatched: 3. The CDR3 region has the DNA TGTGCCAGCAGCTTGACTAGCGGGAGCCCCAATGAGCAGTTCTTC. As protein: CASSLTSGSPNEQFF.

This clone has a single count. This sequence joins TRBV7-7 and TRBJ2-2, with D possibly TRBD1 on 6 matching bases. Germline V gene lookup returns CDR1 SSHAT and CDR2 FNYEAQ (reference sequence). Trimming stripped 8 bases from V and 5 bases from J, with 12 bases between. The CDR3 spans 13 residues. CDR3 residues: CASGLDRTGELFF. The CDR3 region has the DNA TGTGCCAGCGGATTAGACAGGACCGGGGAGCTGTTTTTT.

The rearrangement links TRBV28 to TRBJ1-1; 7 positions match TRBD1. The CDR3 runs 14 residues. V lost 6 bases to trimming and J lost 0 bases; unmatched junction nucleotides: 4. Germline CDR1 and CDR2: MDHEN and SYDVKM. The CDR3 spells CASRPTGVNTEAFF. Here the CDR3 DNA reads TGTGCCAGCAGACCTACAGGGGTGAACACTGAAGCTTTCTTT.

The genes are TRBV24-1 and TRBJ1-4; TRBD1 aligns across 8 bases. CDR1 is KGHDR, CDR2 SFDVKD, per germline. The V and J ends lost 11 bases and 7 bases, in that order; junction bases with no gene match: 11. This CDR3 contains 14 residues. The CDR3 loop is CAKKLQGGSEKLFF. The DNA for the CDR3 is TGTGCCAAGAAACTACAGGGGGGGAGTGAAAAACTGTTTTTT.

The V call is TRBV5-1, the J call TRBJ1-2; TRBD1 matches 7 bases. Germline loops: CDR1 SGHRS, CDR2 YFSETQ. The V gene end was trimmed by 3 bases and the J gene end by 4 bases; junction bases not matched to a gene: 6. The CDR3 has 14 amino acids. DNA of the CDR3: TGCGCCAGCAGCTCCCCGGGACAGAGCTATGGCTACACCTTC. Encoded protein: CASSSPGQSYGYTF.

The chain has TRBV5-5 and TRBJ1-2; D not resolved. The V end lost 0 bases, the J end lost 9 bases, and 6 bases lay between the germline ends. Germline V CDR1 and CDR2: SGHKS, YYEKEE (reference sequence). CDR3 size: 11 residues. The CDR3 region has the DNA TGTGCCAGCAGCTTGGGGTATAGCTACACCTTC. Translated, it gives CASSLGYSYTF.

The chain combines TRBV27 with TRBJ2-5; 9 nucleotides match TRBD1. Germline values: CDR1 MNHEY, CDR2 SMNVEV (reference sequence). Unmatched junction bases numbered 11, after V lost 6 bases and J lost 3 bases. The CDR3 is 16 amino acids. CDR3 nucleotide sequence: TGTGCCAGCAGCTACGGGACAGGGAATGGTAAAGAGACCCAGTACTTC. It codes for CASSYGTGNGKETQYF.

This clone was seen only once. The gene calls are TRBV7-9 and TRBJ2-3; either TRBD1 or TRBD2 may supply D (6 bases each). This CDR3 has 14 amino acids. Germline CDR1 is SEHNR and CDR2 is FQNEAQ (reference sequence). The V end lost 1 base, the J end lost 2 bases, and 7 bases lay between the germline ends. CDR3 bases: TGTGCCAGCAGCTTAGGGGGGGCCACAGATACGCAGTATTTT. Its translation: CASSLGGATDTQYF.

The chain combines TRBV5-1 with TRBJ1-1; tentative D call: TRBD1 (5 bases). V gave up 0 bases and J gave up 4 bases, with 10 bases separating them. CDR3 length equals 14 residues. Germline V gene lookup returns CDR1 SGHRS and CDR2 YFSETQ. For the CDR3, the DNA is TGCGCCAGCAGCTTGGGATCGGGACCCACTGAAGCTTTCTTT. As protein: CASSLGSGPTEAFF. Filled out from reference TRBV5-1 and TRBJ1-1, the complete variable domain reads KAGVTQTPRYLIKTRGQQVTLSCSPISGHRSVSWYQQTPGQGLQFLFEYFSETQRNKGNFPGRFSGRQFSNSRSEMNVSTLELGDSALYLCASSLGSGPTEAFFGQGTRLTVV.

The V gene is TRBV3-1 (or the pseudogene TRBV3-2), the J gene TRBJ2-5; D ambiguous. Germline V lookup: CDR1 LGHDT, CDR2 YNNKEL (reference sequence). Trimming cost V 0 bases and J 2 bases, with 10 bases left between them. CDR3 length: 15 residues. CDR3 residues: CASSQESIGQETQYF. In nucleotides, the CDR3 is TGTGCCAGCAGCCAAGAATCAATAGGGCAAGAGACCCAGTACTTC.

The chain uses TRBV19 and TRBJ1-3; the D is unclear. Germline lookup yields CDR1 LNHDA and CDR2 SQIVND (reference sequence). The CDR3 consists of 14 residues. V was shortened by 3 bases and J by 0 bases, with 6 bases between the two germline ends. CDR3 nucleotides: TGTGCCAGTAGTATTCGGTTCTCTGGAAACACCATATATTTT. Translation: CASSIRFSGNTIYF.

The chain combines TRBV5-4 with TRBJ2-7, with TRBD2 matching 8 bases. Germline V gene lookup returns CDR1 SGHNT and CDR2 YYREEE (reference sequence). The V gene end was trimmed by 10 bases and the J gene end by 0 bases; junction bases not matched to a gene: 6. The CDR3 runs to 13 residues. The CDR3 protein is CAVSGVSSYEQYF. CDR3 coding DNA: TGTGCCGTTAGCGGGGTTAGCTCCTACGAGCAGTACTTC.

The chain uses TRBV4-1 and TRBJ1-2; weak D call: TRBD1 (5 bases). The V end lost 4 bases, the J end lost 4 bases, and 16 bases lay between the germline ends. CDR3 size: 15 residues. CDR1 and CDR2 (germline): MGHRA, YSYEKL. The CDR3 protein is CASSRSPTAGYGYTF. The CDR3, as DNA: TGCGCCAGCAGCCGGAGTCCGACAGCGGGCTATGGCTACACCTTC.

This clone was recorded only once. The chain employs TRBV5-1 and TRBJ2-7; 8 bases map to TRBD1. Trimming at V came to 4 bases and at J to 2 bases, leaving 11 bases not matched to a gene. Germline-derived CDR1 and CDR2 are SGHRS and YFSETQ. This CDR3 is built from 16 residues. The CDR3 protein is CASSPFRQGTAYEQYF. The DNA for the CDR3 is TGCGCCAGCAGCCCATTTAGACAGGGGACGGCCTACGAGCAGTACTTC.